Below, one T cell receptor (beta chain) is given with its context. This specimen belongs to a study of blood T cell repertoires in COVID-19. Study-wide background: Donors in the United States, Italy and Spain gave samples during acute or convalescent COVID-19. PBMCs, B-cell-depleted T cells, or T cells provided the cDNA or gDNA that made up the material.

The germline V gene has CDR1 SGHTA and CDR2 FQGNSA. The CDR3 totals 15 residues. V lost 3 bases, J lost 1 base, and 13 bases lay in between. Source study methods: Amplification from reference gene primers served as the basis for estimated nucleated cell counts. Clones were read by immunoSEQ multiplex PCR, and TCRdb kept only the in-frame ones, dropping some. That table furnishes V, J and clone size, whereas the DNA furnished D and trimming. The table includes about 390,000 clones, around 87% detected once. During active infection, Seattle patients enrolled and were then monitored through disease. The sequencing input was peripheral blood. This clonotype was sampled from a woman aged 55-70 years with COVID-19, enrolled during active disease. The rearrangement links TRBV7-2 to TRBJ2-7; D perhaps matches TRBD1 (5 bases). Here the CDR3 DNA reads TGTGCCAGCAGCTTTTCGACAGCTAGATCCTACGAGCAGTACTTC. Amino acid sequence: CASSFSTARSYEQYF.